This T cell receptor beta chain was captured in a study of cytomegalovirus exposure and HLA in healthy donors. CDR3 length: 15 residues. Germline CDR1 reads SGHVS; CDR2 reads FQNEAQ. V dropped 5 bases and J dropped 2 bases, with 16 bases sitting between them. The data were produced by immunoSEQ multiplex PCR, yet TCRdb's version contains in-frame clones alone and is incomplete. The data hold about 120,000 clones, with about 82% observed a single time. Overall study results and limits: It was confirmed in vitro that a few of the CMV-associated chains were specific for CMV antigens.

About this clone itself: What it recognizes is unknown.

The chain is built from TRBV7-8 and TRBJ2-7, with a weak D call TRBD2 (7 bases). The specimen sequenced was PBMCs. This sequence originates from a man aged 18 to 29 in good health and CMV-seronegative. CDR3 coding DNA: TGTGCCAGCAGCCTACGGGGGGCAGGCACCTACGAGCAGTACTTC. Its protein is CASSLRGAGTYEQYF.